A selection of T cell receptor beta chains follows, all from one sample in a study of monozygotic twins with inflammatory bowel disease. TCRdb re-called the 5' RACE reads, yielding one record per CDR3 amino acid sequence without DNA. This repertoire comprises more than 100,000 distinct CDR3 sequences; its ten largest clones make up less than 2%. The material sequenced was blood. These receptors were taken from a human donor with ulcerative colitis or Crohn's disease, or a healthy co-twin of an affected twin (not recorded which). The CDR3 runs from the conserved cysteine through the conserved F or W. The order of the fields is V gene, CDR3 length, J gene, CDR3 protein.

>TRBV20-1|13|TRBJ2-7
CSASGLAGYEQYF
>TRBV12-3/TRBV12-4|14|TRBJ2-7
CASSLPGRTYEQYF
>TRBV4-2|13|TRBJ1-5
CASSQQGGQPQHF
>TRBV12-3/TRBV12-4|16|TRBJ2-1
CASSPLGQLSYNEQFF
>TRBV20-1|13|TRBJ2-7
CSARRGGTYEQYF
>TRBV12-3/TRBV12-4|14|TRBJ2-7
CASRLAGSSYEQYF
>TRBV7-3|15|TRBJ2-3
CASSSSGGVTDTQYF
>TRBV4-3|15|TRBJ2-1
CASSPAGGPGYEQFF
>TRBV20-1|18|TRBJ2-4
CSFRDDLLRTLAKNMQYF
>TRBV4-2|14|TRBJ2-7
CASGDPTMDYEQYF
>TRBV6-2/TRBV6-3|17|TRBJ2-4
CASSYLEGGAYQNIQYF
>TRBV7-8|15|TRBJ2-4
CASSILTGSKNIQYF
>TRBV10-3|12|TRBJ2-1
CAISEGASRSFF
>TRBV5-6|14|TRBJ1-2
CASSWDRRNYGYTF
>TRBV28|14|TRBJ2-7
CASTTGGAPYEQYF
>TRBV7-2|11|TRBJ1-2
CASSHRYGYTF
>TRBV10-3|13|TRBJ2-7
CAIRYSGMYEQYF
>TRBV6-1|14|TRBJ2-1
CASRSRGRGNEQFF
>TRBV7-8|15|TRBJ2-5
CASSLAGGVQETQYF
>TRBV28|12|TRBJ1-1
CASSATNTEAFF
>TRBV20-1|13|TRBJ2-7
CSARDSGVNEQYF
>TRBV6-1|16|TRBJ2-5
CASRRTGTSGKETQYF
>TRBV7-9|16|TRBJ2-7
CASSLVGGRVSYEQYF
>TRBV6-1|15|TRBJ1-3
CASRRGQNSGNTIYF
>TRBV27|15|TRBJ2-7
CASRGVAGRSYEQYF
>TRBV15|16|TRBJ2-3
CATSRELAGITDTQYF
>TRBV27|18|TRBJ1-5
CASSHTPKTPTWNQPQHF
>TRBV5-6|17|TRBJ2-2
CASSLEGERENTGELFF
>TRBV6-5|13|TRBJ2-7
CASSYRDGHEQYF
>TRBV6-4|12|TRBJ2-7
CATRDSFYEQYF
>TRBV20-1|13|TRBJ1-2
CSVMGQNNYGYTF
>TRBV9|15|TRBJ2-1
CASGRLAGGVNEQFF
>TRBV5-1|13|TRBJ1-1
CAGSLTVNTEAFF
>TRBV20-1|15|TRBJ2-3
CSASLQVSILDTQYF
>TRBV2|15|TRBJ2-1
CASRESGIPNNEQFF
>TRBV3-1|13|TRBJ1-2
CASSPTVGDGYTF
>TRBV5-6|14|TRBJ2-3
CASSIFDRKNTQYF
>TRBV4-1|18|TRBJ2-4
CASSPGLAAELAKNIQYF
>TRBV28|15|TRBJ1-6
CASSPQGGYNSPLHF
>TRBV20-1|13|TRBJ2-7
CSARAGQGYEQYF
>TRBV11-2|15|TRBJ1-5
CASSLDTSSNQPQHF
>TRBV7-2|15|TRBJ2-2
CASSLKLARTGELFF
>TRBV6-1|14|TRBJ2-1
CASSDRGLWNEQFF
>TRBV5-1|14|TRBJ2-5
CASSWGLAQETQYF
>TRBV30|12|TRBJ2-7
CASLTGAYEQYF
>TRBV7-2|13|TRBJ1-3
CASSSGQGNTIYF
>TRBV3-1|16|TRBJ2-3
CASSQGTSGSTDTQYF
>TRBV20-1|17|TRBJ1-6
CSARDDGRPPYNSPLHF
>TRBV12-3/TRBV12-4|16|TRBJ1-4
CASSRLWGASNEKLFF
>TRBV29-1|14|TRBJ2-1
CSVVEGTSYNEQFF
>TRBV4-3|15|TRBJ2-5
CASSQGPMGFETQYF
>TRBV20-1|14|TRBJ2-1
CSASAGAGYNEQFF
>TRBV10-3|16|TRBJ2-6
CAISGGQGAGANVLTF
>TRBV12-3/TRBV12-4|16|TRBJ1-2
CASREPGGWGNYGYTF
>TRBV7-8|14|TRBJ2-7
CASSLRDSSYEQYF
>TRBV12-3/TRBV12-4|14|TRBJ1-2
CASSLWEGYYGYTF
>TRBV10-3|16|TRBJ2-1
CAISETGTSGSGEQFF
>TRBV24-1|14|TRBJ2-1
CATSDHTRDREQFF
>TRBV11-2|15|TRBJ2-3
CASSSPRLATDTQYF
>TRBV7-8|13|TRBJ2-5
CASSPKTGETQYF